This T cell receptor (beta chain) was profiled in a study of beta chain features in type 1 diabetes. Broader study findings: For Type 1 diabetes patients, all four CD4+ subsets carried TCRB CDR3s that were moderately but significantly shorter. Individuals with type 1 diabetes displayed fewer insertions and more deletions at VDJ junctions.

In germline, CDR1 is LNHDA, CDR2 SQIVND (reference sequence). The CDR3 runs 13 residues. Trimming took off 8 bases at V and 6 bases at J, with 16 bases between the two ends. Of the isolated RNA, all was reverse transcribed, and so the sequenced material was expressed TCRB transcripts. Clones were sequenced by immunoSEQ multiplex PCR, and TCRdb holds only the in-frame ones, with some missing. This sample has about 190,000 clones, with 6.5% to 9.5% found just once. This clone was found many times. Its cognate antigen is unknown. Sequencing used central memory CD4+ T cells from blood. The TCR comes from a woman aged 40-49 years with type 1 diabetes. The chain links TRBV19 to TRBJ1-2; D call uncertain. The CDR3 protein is CASRYAGRDGYTF. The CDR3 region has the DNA TGTGCCAGTCGGTATGCCGGCCGGGATGGCTACACCTTC.